Listed below are T cell receptor beta chains from one sample, sequenced in a study of cytomegalovirus exposure and HLA in healthy donors. Some clones are missing from TCRdb's copy, which holds only in-frame ones; the method was immunoSEQ multiplex PCR. Among roughly 200,000 clones listed, around 80% were seen once. Sequencing was done on a sample of PBMCs. The receptors originated from a young man in good health and CMV-seronegative. The CDR3 runs from the conserved cysteine through the conserved F or W. Fields, in order: clone size, D gene, V gene, J gene, CDR3 protein, CDR3 DNA. D genes are given only for firm matches. Part of the rows lack a size; the others show once, few, many or a class for expanded clones.

-	TRBD1	TRBV28	TRBJ1-1	CASSPTGGRTEAFF	TGTGCCAGCAGTCCCACAGGGGGCCGAACTGAAGCTTTCTTT
-	TRBD1	TRBV11-2	TRBJ1-1	CASSLDRGRGEIAFF	TGTGCCAGCAGCTTAGATCGGGGCAGGGGGGAAATAGCTTTCTTT
-	-	TRBV6-1	TRBJ2-3	CASSVVGGTDTQYF	TGTGCCAGCAGTGTCGTCGGGGGCACAGATACGCAGTATTTT
-	TRBD1	TRBV2	TRBJ2-7	CASRRTGAGEQYF	TGTGCCAGCAGGAGGACAGGGGCGGGCGAGCAGTACTTC
once	-	TRBV15	TRBJ2-1	CATSPGVYNEQFF	TGTGCCACCAGCCCGGGGGTGTACAATGAGCAGTTCTTC
-	-	TRBV7-9	TRBJ2-2	CASSSGTGTGELFF	TGTGCCAGCAGTTCCGGGACTGGCACCGGGGAGCTGTTTTTT
-	TRBD2	TRBV6-1	TRBJ2-7	CASSLAGVGYEQYF	TGTGCCAGCAGTTTAGCGGGAGTTGGGTACGAGCAGTACTTC
-	TRBD2	TRBV28	TRBJ2-4	CASRTGLAGNIQYF	TGTGCCAGCAGGACGGGGCTAGCGGGAAACATTCAGTACTTC
-	TRBD1	TRBV28	TRBJ2-7	CASSLSPQGAGEQYF	TGTGCCAGCAGTTTGTCACCCCAGGGGGCTGGCGAGCAGTACTTC
few	TRBD1	TRBV18	TRBJ1-4	CASSPPGQLNEKLFF	TGTGCCAGCTCACCACCGGGACAGTTAAATGAAAAACTGTTTTTT
-	-	TRBV10-1	TRBJ2-3	CASSRGLEDTQYF	TGCGCCAGCAGCAGGGGTTTGGAAGATACGCAGTATTTT
-	-	TRBV5-4	TRBJ1-5	CASSSEPQGNQPQHF	TGTGCCAGCAGCTCAGAACCCCAGGGCAATCAGCCCCAGCATTTT
-	TRBD1	TRBV2	TRBJ2-7	CATATGQAREQYF	TGTGCCACCGCGACGGGACAGGCGAGGGAGCAGTACTTC
-	-	TRBV10-3	TRBJ1-4	CASSPAGRNEKLFF	TGTGCCAGTTCCCCCGCAGGCCGTAATGAAAAACTGTTTTTT
once	TRBD2	TRBV12-5	TRBJ2-7	CASAMGLAGGAEQYF	TGTGCTAGTGCCATGGGACTAGCGGGCGGGGCCGAGCAGTACTTC